A single sample gave rise to the 19 T cell receptor beta chains below, sequenced in a study of blood T cell repertoires in COVID-19. Method: immunoSEQ multiplex PCR; TCRdb's copy keeps in-frame clones and lacks some. Here the sample spans approximately 280,000 clones, around nine tenths being singletons. Sequences were obtained from PBMCs or T cells enriched from blood (not recorded which). The receptors were gathered from a woman between 18 and 29 years old who had recovered from COVID-19.

J is TRBJ2-1 and V is TRBV3-1 (or the pseudogene TRBV3-2); perhaps TRBD2 as D (5 bases). Trimming shortened V by 0 bases and J by 7 bases, and 13 bases separated the two germline ends. The germline gives CDR1 LGHDT, CDR2 YNNKEL (reference sequence). The CDR3 spans 15 residues. The CDR3 DNA reads as TGTGCCAGCAGCCAAGATCCCACGGGATTGAATGAGCAGTTCTTC. Encoded protein: CASSQDPTGLNEQFF.

The chain uses TRBV28 and TRBJ1-3, with TRBD1 matching 7 bases. Germline loops: CDR1 MDHEN, CDR2 SYDVKM. The V segment lost 5 bases and the J segment 5 bases; nucleotides outside the gene matches: 9. The CDR3 sequence is 15 residues long. Written as DNA, the CDR3 is TGTGCCAGCAGTCCTCCCGGGACAGAACGAAACACCATATATTTT. Encoded protein: CASSPPGTERNTIYF.

The V and J genes are TRBV7-9 and TRBJ1-2; TRBD1 is a possible D gene (5 bases). The germline CDR1 and CDR2 sequences are SEHNR and FQNEAQ (reference sequence). Between the trimmed V and J ends, which lost 1 base and 3 bases, there was a span of 12 bases. CDR3 length equals 15 residues. The CDR3, as DNA: TGTGCCAGCAGCTTAGATGGAGGGACGGACTATGGCTACACCTTC. It yields the protein CASSLDGGTDYGYTF.

The chain combines TRBV10-1 with TRBJ2-5, with D hard to call. With 0 bases removed from V and 5 bases from J, the gap between germline ends came to 13 bases. Germline assignment: CDR1 WNHNN and CDR2 SYGVQD (reference sequence). The CDR3 totals 15 residues. The CDR3 loop reads CASSESGTALETQYF. For the CDR3, the DNA is TGCGCCAGCAGTGAGTCGGGCACAGCCCTCGAGACCCAGTACTTC.

The CDR3 is CASREGWNTEAFF. The CDR3, as DNA: TGTGCCAGTAGGGAGGGTTGGAACACTGAAGCTTTCTTT. The chain links TRBV19 to TRBJ1-1; unclear D gene. Trimming stripped 6 bases from V and 1 base from J, with 9 bases between. This CDR3 comprises 13 residues. CDR1 and CDR2 from the germline V gene are LNHDA and SQIVND (reference sequence).

The rearrangement joins TRBV4-3 to TRBJ2-6, with a possible D match to TRBD1 (6 bases). V lost 1 base and J 3 bases, leaving 19 bases between the germline ends. The CDR3 contains 19 residues. Germline V gene sequence: CDR1 LGHNA, CDR2 YSLEER. This CDR3 is CASSQVSPGVSYGANVLTF. Written as DNA, the CDR3 is TGCGCCAGCAGCCAAGTATCTCCAGGGGTTTCGTATGGGGCCAACGTCCTGACTTTC.

The chain recombines TRBV15 with TRBJ1-1; TRBD1 matches 10 bases. Germline V lookup: CDR1 LNHNV, CDR2 YYDKDF (reference sequence). Trimming removed 0 bases from V and 11 bases from J; junction bases left unmatched: 6. The CDR3 contains 14 residues. CDR3 in amino acids: CATSREGTGVKAFF. The DNA for the CDR3 is TGTGCCACCAGCAGAGAGGGGACAGGGGTTAAGGCTTTCTTT. The variable domain in full, completed from reference TRBV15 and TRBJ1-1, reads DAMVIQNPRYQVTQFGKPVTLSCSQTLNHNVMYWYQQKSSQAPKLLFHYYDKDFNNEADTPDNFQSRRPNTSFCFLDIRSPGLGDTAMYLCATSREGTGVKAFFGQGTRLTVV.

The chain employs TRBV19 and TRBJ2-1; perhaps TRBD2 as D (6 bases). CDR1 is LNHDA and CDR2 is SQIVND in the germline V gene (reference sequence). Trimming removed 7 bases at V and 0 bases at J, with 13 bases between. The CDR3 extends over 15 amino acids. The CDR3 here is CASKGRGSSYNEQFF. CDR3 nucleotide sequence: TGTGCCAGTAAGGGGCGGGGCAGCTCCTACAATGAGCAGTTCTTC.

This clone was seen more than once but under ten times. The chain couples TRBV6-5 to TRBJ2-5; 8 bases align to TRBD2. This CDR3 has 11 amino acids. In germline, CDR1 is MNHEY, CDR2 SVGAGI. DNA for the CDR3: TGTGGCTCTAGCGGGCGGGAGACCCAGTACTTC. Its translation: CGSSGRETQYF.

This chain links TRBV28 with TRBJ2-5; 7 nucleotides agree with TRBD2. J gave up 4 bases and V 4 bases, and 6 bases lay outside the gene matches. The germline V gene encodes CDR1 MDHEN and CDR2 SYDVKM. This CDR3 region has 14 residues. CDR3 DNA: TGTGCCAGCAGTTCAACACGGGGGGTAGAGACCCAGTACTTC. Translation gives CASSSTRGVETQYF.

The chain recombines TRBV7-9 with TRBJ1-4; no firm D call. Germline V gene data show CDR1 as SEHNR and CDR2 as FQNEAQ (reference sequence). Deletions cut 2 bases from V and 10 bases from J, with 26 bases between. This CDR3 is built from 18 residues. CDR3 protein: CASSLSSVRRMNDGKLFF. In nucleotides, the CDR3 is TGTGCCAGCAGCTTAAGTAGCGTTAGACGGATGAATGATGGAAAACTGTTTTTT. The variable domain in full, completed from reference TRBV7-9 and TRBJ1-4, reads DTGVSQNPRHKITKRGQNVTFRCDPISEHNRLYWYRQTLGQGPEFLTYFQNEAQLEKSRLLSDRFSAERPKGSFSTLEIQRTEQGDSAMYLCASSLSSVRRMNDGKLFFGSGTQLSVL.

The chain couples TRBV27 to TRBJ2-7; 7 bases fit TRBD1. Germline CDR1 reads MNHEY; CDR2 reads SMNVEV (reference sequence). The CDR3 is 14 residues long. J gave up 4 bases and V 10 bases, and 13 bases lay outside the gene matches. The CDR3 region is CATSLGGQFYEQYF. DNA of the CDR3: TGTGCCACATCCTTAGGGGGACAGTTTTACGAGCAGTACTTC.

CDR3 bases: TGTGCCACGGAAAAGGGACAGGCGGGAGGCTACACCTTC. As protein: CATEKGQAGGYTF. The chain carries TRBV7-9 and TRBJ1-2; 8 bases are a match to TRBD1. Trimming cost V 10 bases and J 8 bases; bases outside gene matches: 12. The CDR3 spans 13 residues. From germline, CDR1 is SEHNR and CDR2 FQNEAQ (reference sequence).

The V call is TRBV20-1, the J call TRBJ1-5; 8 bases agree with TRBD1. The germline V gene has CDR1 DFQATT and CDR2 SNEGSKA (reference sequence). This CDR3 region has 14 residues. Trimming took 3 bases from V and 6 from J; bases not matched to a gene: 7. For the CDR3, the DNA is TGCAGTGCTAGTAAGGACAGGGTTACTCAGCCCCAGCATTTT. Protein sequence: CSASKDRVTQPQHF.

The rearrangement joins TRBV9 to TRBJ2-3; TRBD2 matches at 9 bases. The ends lost 1 base at V and 4 bases at J; junction bases unmatched: 10. Germline assignment: CDR1 SGDLS and CDR2 YYNGEE. The CDR3 spans 17 residues. CDR3 protein: CASSVSGGTSSSDTQYF. For the CDR3, the DNA is TGTGCCAGCAGCGTATCGGGGGGGACTAGCTCATCAGATACGCAGTATTTT.

The chain recombines TRBV7-8 with TRBJ2-3, with D possibly being TRBD2 (5 bases). V was shortened by 4 bases and J by 2 bases, with 22 bases between the two germline ends. The germline V gene has CDR1 SGHVS and CDR2 FQNEAQ. The CDR3 has 18 residues. The CDR3 loop is CASSSGEAREFTTDTQYF. The CDR3 coding sequence is TGTGCCAGCAGCTCTGGTGAAGCGAGGGAGTTTACCACAGATACGCAGTATTTT.

The CDR3 DNA reads as TGTGCCAGCAGTTCGTATACTAGCACAGATACGCAGTATTTT. Its protein product is CASSSYTSTDTQYF. J is TRBJ2-3 and V is TRBV27; no reliable D call. Germline V CDR1 and CDR2: MNHEY, SMNVEV (reference sequence). CDR3 length: 14 amino acids. Deletions cut 4 bases from V and 0 bases from J, with 8 bases between.

This chain connects TRBV19 to TRBJ2-7; tentative D call: TRBD1 (8 bases). The CDR3 has 12 amino acids. The V end lost 10 bases, the J end lost 2 bases, and 12 bases lay between the germline ends. Germline CDR1 is LNHDA and CDR2 is SQIVND (reference sequence). Here the CDR3 DNA reads TGTGCCACACAGGGGGGGACCTACGAGCAGTACTTC. It specifies CATQGGTYEQYF.

The gene calls are TRBV28 and TRBJ1-4; 8 positions match TRBD1. This CDR3 has 14 amino acids. CDR1 and CDR2 (germline): MDHEN, SYDVKM. Unmatched junction bases numbered 7, after V lost 5 bases and J lost 8 bases. This CDR3 is CASSPDREEEKLFF. The CDR3 coding sequence is TGTGCCAGCAGTCCGGACAGGGAGGAGGAAAAACTGTTTTTT.